Presented here are 9 T cell receptor beta chains from one specimen sequenced in a study of tissue T cells after allogeneic stem cell transplantation (dated by TCRdb to 2021 to 2024). The time point label on this specimen signifies: human tissue collected at research (rapid) autopsy. The library was prepared using the immunoSEQ multiplex PCR assay. The clones in this table, taken by TCRdb from immuneACCESS, are in-frame only. Not every clone is retained; where verified, under half of the shortfall comes from an unresolved V gene, and the cause of the rest is unknown. The sample table lists about 600 clones, approximately 70% of them with a count of one. The ten largest clones add up to approximately 24% of the sample. Material: stomach tissue, obtained at autopsy. The receptor set was obtained from a female patient aged 35-70 years with steroid-refractory graft-versus-host disease after an allogeneic stem cell transplant. It is possible that, after a transplant, some T cells come from the graft donor.

This clone was counted between two and nine times. The CDR3 spells CASSGWTGGEQYF. The CDR3 coding sequence is TGTGCCAGCAGTGGGTGGACAGGGGGCGAGCAGTACTTC. The rearrangement uses TRBV2 and TRBJ2-7; TRBD1 agrees at 10 bases. V shed 4 bases and J 6 bases; nucleotides not matched to a gene: 3. The CDR3 contains 13 residues. Germline CDR1 SNHLY, CDR2 FYNNEI.

The V call is TRBV10-2, the J call TRBJ2-2, with D perhaps matching TRBD1 (7 bases). The germline V and J ends were trimmed by 9 bases and 10 bases, with 12 bases remaining between them. Germline V gives CDR1 WSHSY, CDR2 SAAADI. The CDR3 runs to 11 residues. The CDR3 loop reads CASSGGLELFF. CDR3 DNA sequence: TGCGCCAGTTCAGGGGGGTTGGAGCTGTTTTTT.

The chain has TRBV9 and TRBJ1-1; D is ambiguous. The CDR3 has 14 residues. CDR1 is SGDLS, CDR2 YYNGEE, per germline. V lost 0 bases and J 1 base, leaving 7 bases between the germline ends. DNA of the CDR3: TGTGCCAGCAGCGTAGGGCCGGCGAACACTGAAGCTTTCTTT. Encoded protein: CASSVGPANTEAFF.

The chain combines TRBV11-2 with TRBJ2-2; 14 nucleotides line up with TRBD2. This CDR3 has 18 residues. Germline assignment: CDR1 SGHAT and CDR2 FQNNGV. V lost 5 bases and J lost 7; bases outside the gene matches: 12. The CDR3 reads CASSPRLAGGPRGGELFF. In DNA form, the CDR3 reads TGTGCCAGCAGCCCACGACTAGCGGGAGGGCCTAGGGGCGGGGAGCTGTTTTTT.

This rearrangement joins TRBV5-1 to TRBJ2-3; D is unclear. Germline CDR1 reads SGHRS; CDR2 reads YFSETQ. V dropped 4 bases and J dropped 6 bases, with 12 bases sitting between them. The CDR3 consists of 13 residues. The CDR3 bases are TGCGCCAGCAGCCCGGCGATCCTGGATACGCAGTATTTT. Protein product: CASSPAILDTQYF.

This chain connects TRBV13 to TRBJ2-6; D may be TRBD1 (5 bases). Trimming shortened V by 3 bases and J by 0 bases, and 18 bases separated the two germline ends. Looked up from germline, CDR1 is PRHDT and CDR2 is FYEKMQ (reference sequence). CDR3 size: 19 residues. CDR3 protein: CASSFYRYPHASGANVLTF. CDR3 nucleotide sequence: TGTGCCAGCAGCTTTTACAGGTACCCCCACGCCTCTGGGGCCAACGTCCTGACTTTC.

This clone was recorded a few times. V usage is TRBV19 and J usage is TRBJ2-3; D call uncertain. V dropped 0 bases and J dropped 3 bases, with 16 bases sitting between them. Per germline, CDR1 LNHDA and CDR2 SQIVND (reference sequence). The CDR3 has 17 residues. The CDR3 DNA reads as TGTGCCAGTAGTATAGATCGTACCAGGACGGGTACAGATACGCAGTATTTT. Protein sequence: CASSIDRTRTGTDTQYF.

This clone was detected only a few times. A junction boundary mismatches the germline segment, possibly from a read error. This sequence joins TRBV9 and TRBJ2-1; TRBD1 matches at 8 bases. CDR3 length equals 13 residues. Germline assignment: CDR1 SGDLS and CDR2 YYNGEE. CDR3 nucleotide sequence: TGTGCCAGCAGACCCTCCGGGCAGGGGGCCTTGATCTTC. Translating gives CASRPSGQGALIF. The whole variable domain, filled in from reference TRBV9 and TRBJ2-1, reads DSGVTQTPKHLITATGQRVTLRCSPRSGDLSVYWYQQSLDQGLQFLIQYYNGEERAKGNILERFSAQQFPDLHSELNLSSLELGDSALYFCASRPSGQGALIFGPGTRLTVL.

V gene TRBV6-6 combines with J gene TRBJ2-7, with a weak D call TRBD2 (5 bases). Germline CDR1 is MNHNY and CDR2 is SVGAGI (reference sequence). V gave up 2 bases and J gave up 5 bases, with 13 bases separating them. The CDR3 runs 14 residues. The DNA of the CDR3 is TGTGCCAGCAGTTACGGTGGGAGAGTCGACGAGCAGTACTTC. Its translation is CASSYGGRVDEQYF.